The T cell receptor (beta chain) described here comes from a study of T cells expressing NK-cell markers. The CDR3 spans 16 residues. As the method of synthesis, 5'RACE template switching with UMIs yielded TCR beta cDNA. No DNA is given; TCRdb re-called the 5' RACE reads and lists each CDR3 protein once. The clone table shows 500,000 or so distinct CDR3 sequences, with the ten largest holding 3% to 4.5%. Sequenced input: blood T cells: a sorted CD56 or NKG2C T cell subset, CD4+ or CD8+ T cells, or bulk PBMC T cells (not recorded which). This clonotype originated in a young man in good health. This chain connects TRBV12-3 or TRBV12-4 to TRBJ2-5; the TCRdb D gene call, TRBD1, has no DNA to confirm it. CDR3: CASSPGTGGFVETQYF.